The 21 T cell receptor beta chains below were found in one sample sequenced in a study of control samples from healthy donors and cancer patients. Clones were sequenced by immunoSEQ multiplex PCR, and TCRdb holds only the in-frame ones, with some missing. The table has some 160,000 clones, more than 85% seen once; the top ten hold 0.65% to 0.85%. Input material: blood. The receptors shown here come from a woman in her 30s in good health.

The rearrangement uses TRBV6-4 and TRBJ2-1, with unresolved D. The V end was cut by 2 bases, the J end by 6 bases, with 8 bases between. Germline V CDR1 and CDR2: MRHNA, SNTAGT. The CDR3 is made up of 13 amino acids. The chain's CDR3 is CASSDGVGNEQFF. The CDR3 bases are TGTGCCAGCAGTGACGGGGTGGGCAATGAGCAGTTCTTC.

V is TRBV7-2 and J is TRBJ1-6, with D uncertain. In germline, CDR1 is SGHTA, CDR2 FQGNSA. This CDR3 contains 15 residues. V shed 0 bases and J shed 0 bases, with 3 bases lying between them. The CDR3 is CASSLADSYNSPLHF. For the CDR3, the DNA is TGTGCCAGCAGCTTAGCAGACTCCTATAATTCACCCCTCCACTTT.

The CDR3 region has the DNA TGCGCCAGCAGCTTGGGGACTAGCGGCACCGGGGAGCTGTTTTTT. This translates into CASSLGTSGTGELFF. This chain connects TRBV5-1 to TRBJ2-2, with 10 bases identical to TRBD2. CDR3 length: 15 amino acids. Germline V CDR1 and CDR2: SGHRS, YFSETQ. V gave up 0 bases and J gave up 4 bases; unmatched junction bases: 0.

The chain is built from TRBV7-2 and TRBJ2-1, with TRBD2 matching 11 bases. CDR3 length: 16 residues. CDR1 is SGHTA and CDR2 is FQGNSA in the germline V gene. Trimming removed 5 bases from V and 8 bases from J; junction bases left unmatched: 11. CDR3 protein: CASSAVAGGGVHEQFF. The DNA for the CDR3 is TGTGCCAGCAGCGCCGTAGCGGGAGGGGGGGTTCATGAGCAGTTCTTC.

This clone was seen a single time. The gene calls are TRBV9 and TRBJ2-1, with D perhaps TRBD2 (6 bases). Germline V gene sequence: CDR1 SGDLS, CDR2 YYNGEE. Trimming shortened V by 4 bases and J by 3 bases, and 14 bases separated the two germline ends. This CDR3 is built from 15 residues. The CDR3 nucleotides are TGTGCCAGCAGCCAAGGGACTCCCAGCTACAATGAGCAGTTCTTC. This codes for CASSQGTPSYNEQFF.

The V call is TRBV18, the J call TRBJ2-7, with D possibly TRBD1 on 5 matching bases. CDR1 and CDR2 (germline): KGHSH, LQKENI. The CDR3 loop spans 16 amino acids. Trimming left V 0 bases short and J 3 bases short, with 15 bases between. In DNA, the CDR3 is TGTGCCAGCTCACCACCACAAGGCAGGGTGAACTACGAGCAGTACTTC. Protein sequence: CASSPPQGRVNYEQYF. Variable domain in full (rest from reference TRBV18 and TRBJ2-7): NAGVMQNPRHLVRRRGQEARLRCSPMKGHSHVYWYRQLPEEGLKFMVYLQKENIIDESGMPKERFSAEFPKEGPSILRIQQVVRGDSAAYFCASSPPQGRVNYEQYFGPGTRLTVT.

This clone appeared a single time. The V call is TRBV2, the J call TRBJ2-3; TRBD2 matches 9 bases. This CDR3 contains 14 residues. Germline-derived CDR1 and CDR2 are SNHLY and FYNNEI. The ends lost 6 bases at V and 9 bases at J; junction bases unmatched: 10. The CDR3 region is CASRSPLAGLTQYF. DNA of the CDR3: TGTGCCAGCAGGAGCCCACTAGCGGGCCTCACGCAGTATTTT.

This chain links TRBV19 with TRBJ2-3; D might be TRBD1 (7 bases). This CDR3 has 18 amino acids. From germline, CDR1 is LNHDA and CDR2 SQIVND (reference sequence). Trimming pared 3 bases from V and 2 bases from J, leaving 21 bases between. The CDR3 DNA sequence: TGTGCCAGTAGTATGGGGTTGGGCAGGGGGGCCCCCACAGATACGCAGTATTTT. Residues: CASSMGLGRGAPTDTQYF.

This clone was detected only once. This chain links TRBV6-5 with TRBJ2-3; D might be TRBD2 (5 bases). Germline V gene sequence: CDR1 MNHEY, CDR2 SVGAGI. Trimming stripped 2 bases from V and 1 base from J, with 10 bases between. This CDR3 region has 15 residues. The CDR3 DNA reads as TGTGCCAGCAGTTACACGGGTAGCGGCACAGATACGCAGTATTTT. Its translation: CASSYTGSGTDTQYF.

The chain combines TRBV19 with TRBJ1-2; D is ambiguous. Per the germline V gene, CDR1 is LNHDA and CDR2 is SQIVND (reference sequence). The CDR3 is 15 amino acids. The V and J ends lost 1 base and 4 bases respectively, with 13 bases between them. Here the CDR3 DNA reads TGTGCCAGTAGTATAGTTGCAAGGAGTGTCTATGGCTACACCTTC. This codes for CASSIVARSVYGYTF.

This clone was counted a single time. V is TRBV10-3 and J is TRBJ2-5; 7 bases map to TRBD2. With 8 bases clipped from V and 4 bases from J, the junction kept 19 bases outside the gene matches. Germline CDR1 ENHRY, CDR2 SYGVKD. This CDR3 comprises 17 residues. DNA for the CDR3: TGTGCCATCGCGATGGGGGAGGGCCATGAGGTCAGAGAGACCCAGTACTTC. This sequence encodes CAIAMGEGHEVRETQYF.

This chain uses TRBV15 with TRBJ1-3; D remains ambiguous. Trimming took 1 base from V and 0 from J, leaving 13 bases between them. Germline assignment: CDR1 LNHNV and CDR2 YYDKDF (reference sequence). There are 17 residues in the CDR3. This chain's CDR3 is CATSRVAGTYSGNTIYF. In DNA, the CDR3 is TGTGCCACCAGCAGAGTCGCAGGAACTTACTCTGGAAACACCATATATTTT.

This chain uses TRBV11-3 with TRBJ2-2; D call uncertain. This CDR3 has 11 amino acids. Germline V gene lookup returns CDR1 SGHNT and CDR2 YENEEA. Trimming cost V 5 bases and J 4 bases, with 2 bases left between them. The CDR3 bases are TGTGCCAGCAGCATCACCGGGGAGCTGTTTTTT. Residues: CASSITGELFF.

This clone was counted once. This chain links TRBV28 with TRBJ1-2; a weak D match, TRBD1 (5 bases). This CDR3 is 13 amino acids long. Germline CDR1 and CDR2: MDHEN and SYDVKM. V dropped 10 bases and J dropped 5 bases, with 17 bases sitting between them. In DNA, the CDR3 is TGTGCCACCGAGCAGGGCCAGTGGTATGGCTACACCTTC. Its protein is CATEQGQWYGYTF.

V usage is TRBV6-4 and J usage is TRBJ1-2, with no clear D. This CDR3 has 14 amino acids. V lost 4 bases, J lost 8 bases, and 17 bases lay in between. CDR1 is MRHNA and CDR2 is SNTAGT in the germline V gene. Here the CDR3 reads CASSAGTHSPGYTF. The CDR3 DNA is TGTGCCAGCAGTGCCGGCACCCACTCTCCCGGCTACACCTTC.

The chain is built from TRBV9 and TRBJ2-7, with 9 positions matching TRBD2. The germline V gene encodes CDR1 SGDLS and CDR2 YYNGEE. CDR3 length: 18 amino acids. The J segment lost 5 bases and the V segment lost 4 bases, leaving 19 bases of the junction unmatched. The DNA of the CDR3 is TGTGCCAGCAGCCGTTCAAGAAGGGTAGCGGGAGAAACCCACGAGCAGTACTTC. This codes for CASSRSRRVAGETHEQYF.

This clone was found once. DNA for the CDR3: TGTGCCAGCACCGAAACTGGGTCCTACGAGCAGTACTTC. It specifies CASTETGSYEQYF. This rearrangement joins TRBV7-2 to TRBJ2-7; D gene uncertain. The length of the CDR3 is 13 residues. V was cut by 7 bases and J by 1 base, with 11 bases left in between. Germline CDR1 SGHTA, CDR2 FQGNSA.

V is TRBV5-4 and J is TRBJ2-3; 11 bases are shared with TRBD2. Germline values: CDR1 SGHNT, CDR2 YYREEE (reference sequence). V was clipped by 1 base and J by 8 bases; unmatched bases: 3. The CDR3 extends over 14 amino acids. This CDR3 is CASSLTSGSSTQYF. The CDR3 coding sequence is TGTGCCAGCAGCTTGACTAGCGGGAGCAGTACGCAGTATTTT.

Remarks on this clone: The sample has other DNA sequences that encode this CDR3 too. CDR3 bases: TGTGCCAGCTCACCAGGGCAGAACTATGGCTACACCTTC. As protein: CASSPGQNYGYTF. The rearrangement uses TRBV18 and TRBJ1-2; D not resolved. The ends were cut back, 2 bases at V and 2 bases at J, with 6 bases in the middle. The CDR3 runs 13 residues. From germline, CDR1 is KGHSH and CDR2 LQKENI.

The gene calls are TRBV28 and TRBJ1-2; 8 bases line up with TRBD1. V gave up 6 bases and J gave up 2 bases; unmatched junction bases: 5. Germline values: CDR1 MDHEN, CDR2 SYDVKM. This CDR3 region has 14 residues. For the CDR3, the DNA is TGTGCCAGCAGGCCGGGACAGGCGAACTATGGCTACACCTTC. As protein: CASRPGQANYGYTF.

There are a few counts of this clone. The V and J genes are TRBV19 and TRBJ2-7; 11 positions agree with TRBD2. The CDR3 contains 17 residues. Trimming removed 5 bases from V and 2 bases from J; junction bases left unmatched: 11. CDR1 and CDR2 from the germline V gene are LNHDA and SQIVND (reference sequence). The CDR3 loop is CASSAGPGTSGTYEQYF. CDR3 bases: TGTGCCAGTAGTGCAGGACCCGGGACTAGCGGAACCTACGAGCAGTACTTC.